The source of this TCR beta chain is a study of blood T cell repertoires in COVID-19. About the study: In each case, the material was cDNA or gDNA derived from T cells, B-cell-depleted T cells, or PBMCs.

Unmatched junction bases numbered 12, after V lost 6 bases and J lost 7 bases. Germline-derived CDR1 and CDR2 are MNHEY and SVGAGI. This CDR3 is built from 14 residues. Method: immunoSEQ multiplex PCR; TCRdb's copy keeps in-frame clones and lacks some. The sample includes roughly 220,000 clones, 65% to 85% of them seen just once. The chain couples TRBV6-5 to TRBJ2-7; 7 nucleotides align to TRBD2. The sequenced sample consisted of PBMCs or T cells enriched from blood (not recorded which). The sequence derives from a woman between 40 and 55 years old who had recovered from COVID-19. CDR3 residues: CASRETGGREEQYV. The CDR3 DNA follows: TGTGCCAGCAGGGAGACCGGTGGGAGGGAAGAGCAGTACGTC.